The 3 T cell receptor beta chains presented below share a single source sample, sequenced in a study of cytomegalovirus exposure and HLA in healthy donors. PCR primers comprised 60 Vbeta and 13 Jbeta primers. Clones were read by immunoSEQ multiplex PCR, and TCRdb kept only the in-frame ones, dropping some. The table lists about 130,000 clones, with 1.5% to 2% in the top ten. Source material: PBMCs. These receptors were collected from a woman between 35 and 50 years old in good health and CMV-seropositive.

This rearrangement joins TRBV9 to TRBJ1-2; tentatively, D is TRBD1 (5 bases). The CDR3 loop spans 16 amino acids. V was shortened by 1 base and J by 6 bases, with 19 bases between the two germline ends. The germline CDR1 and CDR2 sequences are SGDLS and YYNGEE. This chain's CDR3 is CASSVHEFGGTDGYTF. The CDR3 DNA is TGTGCCAGCAGCGTACATGAGTTTGGCGGGACGGATGGCTACACCTTC.

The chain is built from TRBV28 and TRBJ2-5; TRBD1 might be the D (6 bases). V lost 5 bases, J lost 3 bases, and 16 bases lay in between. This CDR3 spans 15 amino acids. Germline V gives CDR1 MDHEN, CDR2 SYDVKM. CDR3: CASSPSGQREETQYF. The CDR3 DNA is TGTGCCAGCAGTCCCTCGGGACAAAGGGAAGAGACCCAGTACTTC.

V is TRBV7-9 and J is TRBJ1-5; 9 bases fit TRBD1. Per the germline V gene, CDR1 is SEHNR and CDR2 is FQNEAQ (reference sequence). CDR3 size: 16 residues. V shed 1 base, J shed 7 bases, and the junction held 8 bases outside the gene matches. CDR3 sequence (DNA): TGTGCCAGCAGCTTAGGCTTGGGGACAGGGAGCCAGCCCCAGCATTTT. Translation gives CASSLGLGTGSQPQHF.